One sample yielded the 10 T cell receptor beta chains listed below, sequenced in a study of blood T cell repertoires in COVID-19. Profiled with immunoSEQ multiplex PCR; TCRdb holds only in-frame clones, not every one. The table lists about 59,000 clones, 90% of them singletons. The sample was peripheral blood. All receptors come from a man older than 75 with acute or convalescent COVID-19.

V usage is TRBV28 and J usage is TRBJ2-5; 10 bases align to TRBD2. From germline, CDR1 is MDHEN and CDR2 SYDVKM. With V trimmed by 2 bases and J by 3 bases, 3 bases remained unmatched. The CDR3 has 15 residues. The CDR3 loop reads CASSLRLAGEETQYF. CDR3 in DNA: TGTGCCAGCAGTTTAAGGCTAGCGGGAGAAGAGACCCAGTACTTC.

The CDR3 region has the DNA TGTGCCATCAGTTTACAGGGAAACTCTGGGGCCAACGTCCTGACTTTC. This gives the protein CAISLQGNSGANVLTF. The chain couples TRBV10-3 to TRBJ2-6; tentatively, D is TRBD1 (6 bases). The CDR3 loop spans 16 amino acids. V lost 5 bases and J lost 0, with 11 bases in between. Germline CDR1 reads ENHRY; CDR2 reads SYGVKD.

The chain has TRBV3-1 (or the pseudogene TRBV3-2) and TRBJ2-7, with a weak D call TRBD2 (5 bases). V shed 4 bases and J shed 4 bases, with 8 bases lying between them. The CDR3 has 12 amino acids. Germline CDR1 is LGHDT and CDR2 is YNNKEL (reference sequence). CDR3 region: CASSLRGYEQYF. CDR3 in DNA: TGTGCCAGCAGCCTACGGGGTTACGAGCAGTACTTC.

The chain employs TRBV2 and TRBJ1-5; unclear D gene. V shed 1 base and J shed 2 bases, with 6 bases lying between them. The CDR3 has 14 residues. The germline V gene has CDR1 SNHLY and CDR2 FYNNEI. The CDR3 DNA reads TGTGCCAGCAGTGAAGAGGGAGGCAATCAGCCCCAGCATTTT. Amino acid sequence: CASSEEGGNQPQHF.

The rearrangement uses TRBV7-8 and TRBJ1-4, with unresolved D. Between the trimmed V and J ends, which lost 2 bases and 3 bases, there was a span of 13 bases. Germline assignment: CDR1 SGHVS and CDR2 FQNEAQ. The CDR3 spans 16 residues. The CDR3 here is CASSLTRLGANEKLFF. The CDR3 DNA reads as TGTGCCAGCAGCTTAACCAGGTTGGGAGCTAATGAAAAACTGTTTTTT. Full variable domain (outside the CDR3, taken from reference TRBV7-8 and TRBJ1-4): GAGVSQSPRYKVAKRGQDVALRCDPISGHVSLFWYQQALGQGPEFLTYFQNEAQLDKSGLPSDRFFAERPEGSVSTLKIQRTQQEDSAVYLCASSLTRLGANEKLFFGSGTQLSVL.

V gene TRBV19 combines with J gene TRBJ2-2; D call uncertain. The CDR3 covers 12 residues. V was trimmed by 5 bases and J by 5 bases, leaving 6 bases between them. Per the germline V gene, CDR1 is LNHDA and CDR2 is SQIVND (reference sequence). CDR3 coding DNA: TGTGCCAGTAGTTACGGGACCGGGGAGCTGTTTTTT. This gives the protein CASSYGTGELFF.

The CDR3 reads CASSLVSTGEDTGELFF. Written as DNA, the CDR3 is TGTGCCAGCAGCTTAGTGAGTACAGGGGAAGACACCGGGGAGCTGTTTTTT. The chain joins TRBV11-2 to TRBJ2-2; 7 nucleotides line up with TRBD1. V gave up 1 base and J gave up 3 bases; unmatched junction bases: 8. The germline V gene has CDR1 SGHAT and CDR2 FQNNGV. The length of the CDR3 is 17 residues.

The chain couples TRBV20-1 to TRBJ1-6; 8 bases are a match to TRBD1. CDR1 DFQATT and CDR2 SNEGSKA come from the germline V gene (reference sequence). V was clipped by 3 bases and J by 2 bases; unmatched bases: 6. This CDR3 is 16 amino acids long. As DNA, the CDR3 is TGCAGTGCTAGTCCAGGGGGCGGCCCCTATAATTCACCCCTCCACTTT. Translating gives CSASPGGGPYNSPLHF.

The V call is TRBV6-1, the J call TRBJ2-1; TRBD2 matches 10 bases. The J segment lost 7 bases and the V segment lost 3 bases, leaving 12 bases of the junction unmatched. The CDR3 loop spans 17 amino acids. Germline CDR1 reads MNHNS; CDR2 reads SASEGT. Here the CDR3 DNA reads TGTGCCAGCAGTGATTCGGGGATAGCGGGGGGCAGGAATGAGCAGTTCTTC. Protein product: CASSDSGIAGGRNEQFF.

J is TRBJ2-5 and V is TRBV18; D gene ambiguous. The V gene lost 4 bases and the J gene lost 1 base, with 7 bases spanning the gap. Germline V lookup: CDR1 KGHSH, CDR2 LQKENI. The CDR3 is 13 amino acids. CDR3 coding DNA: TGTGCCAGCTCACGGCCAAGCCAAGAGACCCAGTACTTC. Protein: CASSRPSQETQYF.